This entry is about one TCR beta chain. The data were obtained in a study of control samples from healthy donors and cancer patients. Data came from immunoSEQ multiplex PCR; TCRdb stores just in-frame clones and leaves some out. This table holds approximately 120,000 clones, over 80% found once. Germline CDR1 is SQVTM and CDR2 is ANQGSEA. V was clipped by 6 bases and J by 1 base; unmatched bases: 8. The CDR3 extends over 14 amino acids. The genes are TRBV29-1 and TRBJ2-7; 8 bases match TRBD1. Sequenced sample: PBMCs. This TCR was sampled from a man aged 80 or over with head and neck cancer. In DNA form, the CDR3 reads TGCAGCGTACGCCGGGACAGGTTTTCCTACGAGCAGTACTTC. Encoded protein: CSVRRDRFSYEQYF.